This T cell receptor (beta chain) was sequenced in a study of CD8+ T cells in alopecia areata. In regard to this clone: Its antigen is unidentified.

RNA extraction and reverse transcription yielded cDNA as sequencing template. The assay was immunoSEQ multiplex PCR, and TCRdb's table has in-frame clones only and misses some. The data show roughly 150,000 clones, 40% to 60% seen once. CDR1 GTSNPN and CDR2 SVGIG come from the germline V gene (reference sequence). Trimming at V came to 3 bases and at J to 7 bases, leaving 3 bases not matched to a gene. The CDR3 is 12 amino acids. The study team obtained lesional scalp punch biopsies and peripheral blood from alopecia areata patients. Broader study findings: Higher clonality and more expanded CD8+ clones appeared in lesional than normal scalp. When scalp samples are sequenced, resident alphabeta T cells of normal skin are also captured.

The specimen comprised CD8+ T cells sorted from blood, sampled at week 0. V gene TRBV30 combines with J gene TRBJ2-1; 7 bases are shared with TRBD1. The sequence was obtained from a human donor with alopecia areata. DNA for the CDR3: TGTGCCTGGAGCGGACAGGCGAATGAGCAGTTCTTC. Translated: CAWSGQANEQFF.